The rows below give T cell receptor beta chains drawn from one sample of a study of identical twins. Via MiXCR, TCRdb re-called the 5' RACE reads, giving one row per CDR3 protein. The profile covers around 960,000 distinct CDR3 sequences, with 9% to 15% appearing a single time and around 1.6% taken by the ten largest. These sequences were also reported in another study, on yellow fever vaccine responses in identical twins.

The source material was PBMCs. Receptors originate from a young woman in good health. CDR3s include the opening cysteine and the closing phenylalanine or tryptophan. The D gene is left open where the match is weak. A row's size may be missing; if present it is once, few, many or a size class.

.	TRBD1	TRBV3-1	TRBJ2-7	TGTGCCAGCAGCCAAACGACAGGGGGCTACGAGCAGTACTTC	CASSQTTGGYEQYF
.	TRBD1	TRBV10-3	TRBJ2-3	TGTGCCATCAGTGAGGCAACGCCGGGGACAGGGGTCCCAGATACGCAGTATTTT	CAISEATPGTGVPDTQYF
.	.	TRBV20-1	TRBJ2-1	TGCAGTGCTAGAAAAGGGACCTTCAATGAGCAGTTCTTC	CSARKGTFNEQFF
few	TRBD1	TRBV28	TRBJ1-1	TGTGCCAGCACCCGGTACAGGGGCACGAACACTGAAGCTTTCTTT	CASTRYRGTNTEAFF
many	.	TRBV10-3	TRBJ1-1	TGTGCCATCAGAGAAGGGTCAGGGAACACTGAAGCTTTCTTT	CAIREGSGNTEAFF
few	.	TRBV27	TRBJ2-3	TGTGCCAGCAGTTTGGGGACACAGTGGGATACGCAGTATTTT	CASSLGTQWDTQYF
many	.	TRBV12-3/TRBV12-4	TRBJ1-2	TGTGCCAGCAGACCTACTGGGGTTGCTGGCTACACCTTC	CASRPTGVAGYTF
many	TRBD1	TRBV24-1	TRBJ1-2	TGTGCCACCAGTCGGGACAGGGCCTATGGCTACACCTTC	CATSRDRAYGYTF
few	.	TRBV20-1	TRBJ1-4	TGCAGTGCGCACGTGGGGTCAGGGGAAAAACTGTTTTTT	CSAHVGSGEKLFF
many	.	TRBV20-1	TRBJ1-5	TGCAGTGCTAAAGCGGGGAATCAGCCCCAGCATTTT	CSAKAGNQPQHF
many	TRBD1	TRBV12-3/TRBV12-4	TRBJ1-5	TGTGCCAGCAGTGCGCTACAGGGGGTCGGTCAGCCCCAGCATTTT	CASSALQGVGQPQHF
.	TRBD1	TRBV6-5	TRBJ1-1	TGTGCCAGCAGTTACCAGACAGGGACCAACACTGAAGCTTTCTTT	CASSYQTGTNTEAFF
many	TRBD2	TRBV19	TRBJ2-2	TGTGCCAGTAGAAGGGAGACTAGCGGGTACACCGGGGAGCTGTTTTTT	CASRRETSGYTGELFF
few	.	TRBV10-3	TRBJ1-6	TGTGCCATCAGTGATCGGGCGGTAGATAATTCACCCCTCCACTTT	CAISDRAVDNSPLHF
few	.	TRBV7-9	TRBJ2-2	TGTGCCAGCAGCCCTCGAGGGGCGAACACCGGGGAGCTGTTTTTT	CASSPRGANTGELFF
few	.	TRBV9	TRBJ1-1	TGTGCCAGCAGCGTAGGAGAGGGGATGGTTGAAGCTTTCTTT	CASSVGEGMVEAFF
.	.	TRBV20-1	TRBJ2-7	TGCAGTGCTAGAGCCGTATCGGGCGAGCAGTACTTC	CSARAVSGEQYF
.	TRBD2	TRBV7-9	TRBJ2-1	TGTGCCAGCAGCTCGAAGCTGGGGACTATCGAGTTCTTC	CASSSKLGTIEFF
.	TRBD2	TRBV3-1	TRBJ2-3	TGTGCCAGCAGCGGACTAGCGGGGGCCCTTTTGTCAGATACGCAGTATTTT	CASSGLAGALLSDTQYF
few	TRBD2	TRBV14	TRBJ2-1	TGTGCCAGCAGCCAAGGACTAGCAGTCAATGAGCAGTTCTTC	CASSQGLAVNEQFF
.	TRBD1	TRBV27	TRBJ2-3	TGTGCCAGCAGTCCCCTCCGGGACAGTGGCACAGATACGCAGTATTTT	CASSPLRDSGTDTQYF
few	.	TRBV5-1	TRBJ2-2	TGCGCCAGCAGCTTGGAGGCCAGATCCACCGGGGAGCTGTTTTTT	CASSLEARSTGELFF
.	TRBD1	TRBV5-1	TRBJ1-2	TGCGCCAGCAGCCCGTTGGGGACAGGGGGCAACTATGGCTACACCTTC	CASSPLGTGGNYGYTF
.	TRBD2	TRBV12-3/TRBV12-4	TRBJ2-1	TGTGCCAGCAGCCCACTAGCGGGAGTACGGGAGCAGTTCTTC	CASSPLAGVREQFF
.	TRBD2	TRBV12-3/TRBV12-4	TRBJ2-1	TGTGCCAGCAGTAAACTTAGCGGGGGTTCCTACAATGAGCAGTTCTTC	CASSKLSGGSYNEQFF
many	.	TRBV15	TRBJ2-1	TGTGCCACCAGCAGAGATGGGCAGGGAAATTACAATGAGCAGTTCTTC	CATSRDGQGNYNEQFF
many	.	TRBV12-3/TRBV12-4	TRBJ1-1	TGTGCCAGCAGTCCCCGCCAGTGGGAAGGCACTGAAGCTTTCTTT	CASSPRQWEGTEAFF
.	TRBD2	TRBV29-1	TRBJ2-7	TGCAGCGTTGTTAGCGGGAGTTACGAGCAGTACTTC	CSVVSGSYEQYF
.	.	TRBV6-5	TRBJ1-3	TGTGCCAGCAGTTCTAGGGCTGAGACCATATATTTT	CASSSRAETIYF
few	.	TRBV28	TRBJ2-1	TGTGCCAGCCCTCCCCCCAACACTTACAATGAGCAGTTCTTC	CASPPPNTYNEQFF
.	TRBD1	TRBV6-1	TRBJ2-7	TGTGCCAGCAGCCCCCGACAGGGTCCCTACGAGCAGTACTTC	CASSPRQGPYEQYF
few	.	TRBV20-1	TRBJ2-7	TGCAGTGCTAGAGGGGAATACGAGCAGTACTTC	CSARGEYEQYF
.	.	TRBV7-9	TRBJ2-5	TGTGCCAGCACCCGATTGCGCCAGTACCAAGAGACCCAGTACTTC	CASTRLRQYQETQYF
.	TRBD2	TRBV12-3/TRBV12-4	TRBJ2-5	TGTGCCAGCAGAACGGGACTAGCGGTTCAAGAGACCCAGTACTTC	CASRTGLAVQETQYF
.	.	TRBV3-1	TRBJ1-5	TGTGCCAGCAGCCAAGATGTCGGGCGCAATCAGCCCCAGCATTTT	CASSQDVGRNQPQHF
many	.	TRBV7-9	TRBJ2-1	TGTGCCAGCAGCAAGGACCGATCTTACAATGAGCAGTTCTTC	CASSKDRSYNEQFF
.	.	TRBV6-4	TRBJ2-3	TGTGCCAGCAAAATGGCCCGGGAACACCCAGACACAGATACGCAGTATTTT	CASKMAREHPDTDTQYF
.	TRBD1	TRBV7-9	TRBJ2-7	TGTGCCAGCAGCTTAGGAGCCGGGACAGGGGGTCCCTACGAGCAGTACTTC	CASSLGAGTGGPYEQYF
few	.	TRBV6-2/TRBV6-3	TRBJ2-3	TGTGCCAGCAGTTACTTGGACCTCACAGATACGCAGTATTTT	CASSYLDLTDTQYF
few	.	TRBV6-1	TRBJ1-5	TGTGCCAGCAAGCCAGTCTGGGAACCCCAGCATTTT	CASKPVWEPQHF
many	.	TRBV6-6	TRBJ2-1	TGTGCCAGCTCAGACAGTAACCACAATGAGCAGTTCTTC	CASSDSNHNEQFF
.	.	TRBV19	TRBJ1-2	TGTGCCAGTAGTACAAGGGAAGTCGCTTTC	CASSTREVAF
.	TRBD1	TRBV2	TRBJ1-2	TGTGCCAACCCCGGACAGGGAGATGGCTACACCTTC	CANPGQGDGYTF
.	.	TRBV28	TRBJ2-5	TGTGCCAGCAGTACCCGGTTTACGACGGGAGTCGAGACCCAGTACTTC	CASSTRFTTGVETQYF
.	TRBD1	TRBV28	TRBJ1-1	TGTGCCAGCAGCCCGGACAGGGTACGTGAGACTTTCTTT	CASSPDRVRETFF
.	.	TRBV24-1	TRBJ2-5	TGTGCCACCAGTGATTCCTTAAGTACCCGCCAAGAGACCCAGTACTTC	CATSDSLSTRQETQYF
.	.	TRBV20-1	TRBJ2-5	TGCAGTGCTAGTGCCGGGATGTCCCTTCAAGAGACCCAGTACTTC	CSASAGMSLQETQYF
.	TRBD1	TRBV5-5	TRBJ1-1	TGTGCCAGCAGCTCCGGACAGGGCTTGGTCGAGGCTGAAGCTTTCTTT	CASSSGQGLVEAEAFF
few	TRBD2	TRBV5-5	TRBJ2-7	TGTGCCAGCAGCTTGGGGGGACTAGCGAGGGAGCAGTACTTC	CASSLGGLAREQYF
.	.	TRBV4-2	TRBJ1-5	TGTGCCAGCAGCGGTACAGGTTCGGGAGGCAATCAGCCCCAGCATTTT	CASSGTGSGGNQPQHF
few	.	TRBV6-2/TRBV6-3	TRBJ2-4	TGTGCCAGCAGTTACCCGCAATTACTAGCCAAAAACATTCAGTACTTC	CASSYPQLLAKNIQYF